What follows are 27 T cell receptor beta chains derived from one specimen sequenced in a study of naive and memory T cell subsets. Both TRBC1 and TRBC2 were covered by a beta constant-region primer of two equimolar oligonucleotides. Using its own MiXCR run on the UMI-ligation and nested PCR reads, TCRdb lists one record per CDR3 protein. The data contain 89,000 or so distinct CDR3 sequences, around 14% of them seen just once; the ten biggest clones take up about 0.93%. The sequenced sample was central memory CD4+ T cells from blood. The receptors derive from a human donor in good health.

This clonotype was seen a few times. The V call is TRBV18, the J call TRBJ2-1; 11 nucleotides align to TRBD2. The V and J ends lost 3 bases and 4 bases, in that order; junction bases with no gene match: 8. CDR3 length: 17 amino acids. Germline CDR1 reads KGHSH; CDR2 reads LQKENI. CDR3 protein: CASSPNPTSGGYNEQFF. CDR3 in DNA: TGTGCCAGCTCACCTAATCCCACTAGCGGGGGTTACAATGAGCAGTTCTTC.

This clonotype was recorded only once. The chain employs TRBV29-1 and TRBJ1-2, with D possibly being TRBD1 (6 bases). The CDR3 is made up of 15 amino acids. V was cut by 4 bases and J by 0 bases, with 15 bases left in between. CDR1 SQVTM and CDR2 ANQGSEA come from the germline V gene. The CDR3: CSVAGGRNANYGYTF. CDR3 in DNA: TGCAGCGTTGCGGGGGGCAGAAACGCTAACTATGGCTACACCTTC. Supplemented by reference TRBV29-1 and TRBJ1-2, the full variable domain reads SAVISQKPSRDICQRGTSLTIQCQVDSQVTMMFWYRQQPGQSLTLIATANQGSEATYESGFVIDKFPISRPNLTFSTLTVSNMSPEDSSIYLCSVAGGRNANYGYTFGSGTRLTVV.

V is TRBV27 and J is TRBJ2-3; the D is unclear. V lost 4 bases to trimming and J lost 0 bases, with 14 bases between them. The CDR3 is made up of 16 amino acids. Per the germline V gene, CDR1 is MNHEY and CDR2 is SMNVEV (reference sequence). The CDR3: CASSSRVALSTDTQYF. The DNA of the CDR3 is TGTGCCAGCAGTTCCCGGGTAGCCCTTAGCACAGATACGCAGTATTTT.

This chain links TRBV19 with TRBJ2-1; D is unresolved. The CDR3 runs to 12 residues. With 6 bases removed from V and 5 bases from J, the gap between germline ends came to 8 bases. Germline V gene lookup returns CDR1 LNHDA and CDR2 SQIVND (reference sequence). The CDR3 coding sequence is TGTGCCAGTAGGGACCCTAACAATGAGCAGTTCTTC. This encodes CASRDPNNEQFF.

This clonotype has only a few counts. The gene calls are TRBV5-4 and TRBJ2-1; TRBD2 agrees at 13 bases. V trimming: 4 bases; J trimming: 6 bases; junction bases outside the gene matches: 7. CDR1 SGHNT and CDR2 YYREEE come from the germline V gene (reference sequence). The CDR3 extends over 16 amino acids. CDR3 sequence: CASSTHTSGRANEQFF. The CDR3 bases are TGTGCCAGCAGCACCCATACTAGCGGGAGGGCCAATGAGCAGTTCTTC. Based on the CDR3 plus reference TRBV5-4 and TRBJ2-1, the full variable domain is ETGVTQSPTHLIKTRGQQVTLRCSSQSGHNTVSWYQQALGQGPQFIFQYYREEENGRGNFPPRFSGLQFPNYSSELNVNALELDDSALYLCASSTHTSGRANEQFFGPGTRLTVL.

This clonotype has only a few counts. The chain carries TRBV5-1 and TRBJ2-4, with D hard to call. Germline CDR1 and CDR2: SGHRS and YFSETQ. This CDR3 spans 14 amino acids. Trimming took off 0 bases at V and 4 bases at J, with 8 bases between the two ends. The CDR3 region is CASSLGQPKNIQYF. DNA of the CDR3: TGCGCCAGCAGCTTGGGGCAACCAAAAAACATTCAGTACTTC.

This clonotype was seen only a few times. This chain connects TRBV7-8 to TRBJ2-3; D may be TRBD2 (6 bases). Germline CDR1 and CDR2: SGHVS and FQNEAQ. The CDR3 spans 16 residues. V lost 0 bases and J lost 5, with 15 bases in between. The CDR3 protein is CASSLAWTGEVDTQYF. Here the CDR3 DNA reads TGTGCCAGCAGCTTAGCGTGGACGGGAGAGGTAGATACGCAGTATTTT.

This clonotype was detected many times. The chain employs TRBV5-1 and TRBJ2-3; possibly TRBD1 for D (6 bases). V lost 4 bases to trimming and J lost 7 bases, with 22 bases between them. The CDR3 consists of 16 residues. In germline, CDR1 is SGHRS, CDR2 YFSETQ. CDR3 bases: TGCGCCAGCAGCGTCCGACCAGGGGACCCCAGAAATACGCAGTATTTT. It encodes CASSVRPGDPRNTQYF.

This clonotype has a handful of counts. V and J are TRBV20-1 and TRBJ1-1; D not certain. Germline-derived CDR1 and CDR2 are DFQATT and SNEGSKA (reference sequence). The CDR3 loop spans 15 amino acids. Trimming pared 1 base from V and 1 base from J, leaving 13 bases between. CDR3 coding DNA: TGCAGTGCTAGAGGCCTGGGAGGGAAGAACACTGAAGCTTTCTTT. It yields the protein CSARGLGGKNTEAFF.

This clonotype was recorded at least ten times. The genes are TRBV5-1 and TRBJ2-5; D call uncertain. V lost 0 bases and J 3 bases, leaving 18 bases between the germline ends. CDR3 length: 17 residues. The germline V gene encodes CDR1 SGHRS and CDR2 YFSETQ. The CDR3 nucleotides are TGCGCCAGCAGCTTGGAAATAAAAGGGCTAGAGAAAGAGACCCAGTACTTC. It specifies CASSLEIKGLEKETQYF.

This clonotype was detected a few times. The J gene is TRBJ2-5, the V gene TRBV5-6; 11 bases fit TRBD2. J gave up 5 bases and V 3 bases, and 6 bases lay outside the gene matches. This CDR3 spans 15 amino acids. CDR1 is SGHDT and CDR2 is YYEEEE in the germline V gene. DNA of the CDR3: TGTGCCAGCAGCTCGGGACTAGCGGCTGTTGAGACCCAGTACTTC. As protein: CASSSGLAAVETQYF.

This clonotype was seen a few times. The rearrangement uses TRBV6-1 and TRBJ1-2; D is unclear. V was cut by 2 bases and J by 8 bases, with 18 bases left in between. There are 15 residues in the CDR3. CDR1 is MNHNS and CDR2 is SASEGT in the germline V gene. CDR3 region: CASSERYTGIEGYTF. DNA of the CDR3: TGTGCCAGCAGTGAACGCTATACGGGGATAGAAGGCTACACCTTC.

This clonotype was seen more than once but under ten times. The chain uses TRBV24-1 and TRBJ2-1, with TRBD1 matching over 7 bases. The germline CDR1 and CDR2 sequences are KGHDR and SFDVKD. The CDR3 sequence is 13 residues long. The J segment lost 3 bases and the V segment lost 8 bases, leaving 3 bases of the junction unmatched. CDR3 protein: CATKGQHYNEQFF. The CDR3 DNA follows: TGTGCCACCAAGGGACAGCACTACAATGAGCAGTTCTTC.

This clonotype has only a few counts. The rearrangement joins TRBV3-1 to TRBJ2-1; D is unclear. V lost 7 bases and J lost 4, with 5 bases in between. The CDR3 sequence is 11 residues long. Per the germline V gene, CDR1 is LGHDT and CDR2 is YNNKEL (reference sequence). CDR3 coding DNA: TGTGCCAGCACTCAGTACAATGAGCAGTTCTTC. Translating gives CASTQYNEQFF.

This clonotype was seen a handful of times. The J gene is TRBJ2-7, the V gene TRBV2; the match to TRBD1 covers 7 bases. Germline V lookup: CDR1 SNHLY, CDR2 FYNNEI. CDR3 length equals 16 residues. The trim removed 7 bases at V and 0 bases at J, leaving 12 bases unmatched. CDR3 amino acids: CASTKQPQGSSYEQYF. The CDR3 bases are TGTGCCAGCACCAAACAACCACAGGGGAGCTCCTACGAGCAGTACTTC.

The J gene is TRBJ2-7, the V gene TRBV12-3 or TRBV12-4; TRBD2 is a possible D gene (5 bases). V was pared by 8 bases and J by 5 bases, with 10 bases between. This CDR3 is 11 amino acids long. CDR3 residues: CASAREHEQYF. Written as DNA, the CDR3 is TGTGCCAGCGCAAGGGAGCACGAGCAGTACTTC.

This chain joins TRBV30 and TRBJ1-2; 7 bases map to TRBD1. Germline lookup yields CDR1 GTSNPN and CDR2 SVGIG (reference sequence). The J segment lost 4 bases and the V segment lost 1 base, leaving 9 bases of the junction unmatched. This CDR3 has 15 amino acids. The CDR3 sequence is CAWSDRGRGGYGYTF. The CDR3 bases are TGTGCCTGGAGTGACAGGGGCAGGGGGGGCTATGGCTACACCTTC.

This clonotype was detected a few times. V is TRBV24-1 and J is TRBJ2-5; possibly TRBD2 for D (6 bases). The CDR3 length is 13 residues. Trimming removed 5 bases at V and 7 bases at J, with 13 bases between. Germline CDR1 is KGHDR and CDR2 is SFDVKD. The CDR3 sequence: CATSASEVGTQYF. DNA for the CDR3: TGTGCCACCAGTGCTAGCGAGGTTGGGACCCAGTACTTC.

The gene calls are TRBV27 and TRBJ1-4; 7 bases line up with TRBD1. Unmatched junction bases numbered 6, after V lost 5 bases and J lost 6 bases. The CDR3 sequence is 14 residues long. The germline V gene has CDR1 MNHEY and CDR2 SMNVEV (reference sequence). CDR3 sequence (DNA): TGTGCCAGCAGTGGGGACAGACTGTATGAAAAACTGTTTTTT. Protein product: CASSGDRLYEKLFF.

In its sample, this clonotype was seen a few times. The gene calls are TRBV7-2 and TRBJ1-5; D remains ambiguous. Between the trimmed V and J ends, which lost 8 bases and 4 bases, there was a span of 12 bases. Per the germline V gene, CDR1 is SGHTA and CDR2 is FQGNSA. The CDR3 has 13 amino acids. The CDR3 loop is CASGTQRNQPQHF. Here the CDR3 DNA reads TGTGCCAGCGGAACCCAGAGGAATCAGCCCCAGCATTTT. Full variable domain (missing parts from reference TRBV7-2 and TRBJ1-5): GAGVSQSPSNKVTEKGKDVELRCDPISGHTALYWYRQSLGQGLEFLIYFQGNSAPDKSGLPSDRFSAERTGGSVSTLTIQRTQQEDSAVYLCASGTQRNQPQHFGDGTRLSIL.

CDR3 region: CASSPRQGRVADTQYF. The CDR3, as DNA: TGTGCCAGCAGCCCGCGACAGGGAAGGGTCGCAGATACGCAGTATTTT. This chain links TRBV11-2 with TRBJ2-3; 7 positions agree with TRBD1. This CDR3 region has 16 residues. Per germline, CDR1 SGHAT and CDR2 FQNNGV. V shed 5 bases, J shed 4 bases, and the junction held 12 bases outside the gene matches.

This chain links TRBV6-6 with TRBJ2-2; weak D call: TRBD1 (5 bases). Germline CDR1 is MNHNY and CDR2 is SVGAGI (reference sequence). V was cut by 4 bases and J by 6 bases, with 9 bases left in between. The CDR3 is 13 amino acids. The DNA of the CDR3 is TGTGCCAGCAGTTTCCAGGGTCCCGGGGAGCTGTTTTTT. This translates into CASSFQGPGELFF.

This clonotype was recorded a few times. The chain employs TRBV27 and TRBJ1-1; D is ambiguous. CDR1 MNHEY and CDR2 SMNVEV come from the germline V gene (reference sequence). The CDR3 has 16 amino acids. Trimming shortened V by 6 bases and J by 0 bases, and 17 bases separated the two germline ends. The chain's CDR3 is CASRAPTAYMNTEAFF. DNA for the CDR3: TGTGCCAGCAGGGCCCCCACGGCCTACATGAACACTGAAGCTTTCTTT.

This clonotype came up a few times. V gene TRBV28 combines with J gene TRBJ2-7; a weak D match, TRBD2 (7 bases). The V end lost 3 bases, the J end lost 3 bases, and 9 bases lay between the germline ends. This CDR3 comprises 13 residues. Germline-derived CDR1 and CDR2 are MDHEN and SYDVKM. The CDR3, as DNA: TGTGCCAGCAGTTTGGGAGGGGGCTACGAGCAGTACTTC. It specifies CASSLGGGYEQYF. Based on the CDR3 plus reference TRBV28 and TRBJ2-7, the full variable domain is DVKVTQSSRYLVKRTGEKVFLECVQDMDHENMFWYRQDPGLGLRLIYFSYDVKMKEKGDIPEGYSVSREKKERFSLILESASTNQTSMYLCASSLGGGYEQYFGPGTRLTVT.

This clonotype has more than one count but fewer than ten. The gene calls are TRBV10-3 and TRBJ2-3; D is possibly TRBD1 (6 bases). V was cut by 2 bases and J by 0 bases, with 12 bases left in between. The germline V gene encodes CDR1 ENHRY and CDR2 SYGVKD. This CDR3 has 16 amino acids. Here the CDR3 DNA reads TGTGCCATCAGTGAGCTCGACAGGACGAGCACAGATACGCAGTATTTT. As protein: CAISELDRTSTDTQYF.

The chain has TRBV28 and TRBJ1-5; possible D gene TRBD1, 5 bases. CDR1 MDHEN and CDR2 SYDVKM come from the germline V gene. CDR3 size: 17 residues. Trimming removed 6 bases from V and 0 bases from J, with 18 bases in between. CDR3: CASRFRTGRDSNQPQHF. The CDR3 nucleotides read TGTGCCAGCAGATTCAGGACGGGGCGGGATAGCAATCAGCCCCAGCATTTT.

There are many counts of this clonotype. The chain employs TRBV4-1 and TRBJ1-6; D is unresolved. Germline V lookup: CDR1 MGHRA, CDR2 YSYEKL. With 0 bases removed from V and 12 bases from J, the gap between germline ends came to 9 bases. This CDR3 spans 13 amino acids. The CDR3 is CASSQDLARPLHF. CDR3 sequence (DNA): TGCGCCAGCAGCCAAGATTTGGCCCGACCCCTCCACTTT.